The 9 T cell receptor beta chains in this list originate from one sample, sequenced in a study of shared T cell receptors in the human thymus. Libraries were prepared by immunoSEQ multiplex PCR; TCRdb keeps only in-frame clonotypes and omits some of them. The table records some 700,000 clones, approximately 83% of them present only once. These data were also reused for a study on human thymus T cells.

Sequences were obtained from thymocytes. The receptors here all came from a girl under two years old with a congenital heart defect.

The CDR3 sequence: CASINSGTARKAFF. The CDR3 DNA reads TGTGCCAGCATCAACTCCGGGACAGCCAGAAAAGCTTTCTTT. The rearrangement links TRBV6-6 to TRBJ1-1; 7 bases match TRBD1. CDR1 is MNHNY, CDR2 SVGAGI, per germline (reference sequence). There are 14 residues in the CDR3. With V trimmed by 7 bases and J by 9 bases, 14 bases remained unmatched.

The CDR3 sequence is CASSPGQGESSGANVLTF. Written as DNA, the CDR3 is TGTGCCAGCAGCCCTGGACAGGGCGAAAGCTCTGGGGCCAACGTCCTGACTTTC. The chain uses TRBV11-2 and TRBJ2-6; TRBD1 matches 8 bases. The V segment lost 5 bases and the J segment 0 bases; nucleotides outside the gene matches: 9. Germline V gene sequence: CDR1 SGHAT, CDR2 FQNNGV. This CDR3 is built from 18 residues. Using reference TRBV11-2 and TRBJ2-6 for the parts outside the CDR3, the full variable domain is EAGVAQSPRYKIIEKRQSVAFWCNPISGHATLYWYQQILGQGPKLLIQFQNNGVVDDSQLPKDRFSAERLKGVDSTLKIQPAKLEDSAVYLCASSPGQGESSGANVLTFGAGSRLTVL.

The chain employs TRBV6-1 and TRBJ2-5; D may be TRBD2 (6 bases). CDR3 size: 15 residues. Looked up from germline, CDR1 is MNHNS and CDR2 is SASEGT. The V and J ends lost 6 bases and 1 base respectively, with 15 bases between them. Here the CDR3 reads CASRLRGLFQETQYF. CDR3 coding DNA: TGTGCCAGCAGGTTGCGGGGACTGTTCCAAGAGACCCAGTACTTC.

The V and J genes are TRBV5-8 and TRBJ1-4; 10 nucleotides align to TRBD1. The CDR3 is made up of 15 amino acids. CDR1 SGHTS and CDR2 YDEGEE come from the germline V gene. Unmatched junction bases numbered 8, after V lost 5 bases and J lost 7 bases. The CDR3 here is CASRKSRDRGEKLFF. CDR3 coding DNA: TGTGCCAGCAGGAAATCCCGGGACAGGGGTGAAAAACTGTTTTTT.

The V and J genes are TRBV12-5 and TRBJ1-2; 8 nucleotides agree with TRBD1. V shed 1 base, J shed 3 bases, and the junction held 4 bases outside the gene matches. The V gene's germline CDR1 is LGHNT and CDR2 FRNRAP. CDR3 length: 15 amino acids. Here the CDR3 reads CASGLGQGLHYGYTF. The CDR3 DNA is TGTGCTAGTGGTTTGGGACAGGGGCTCCACTATGGCTACACCTTC.

This chain joins TRBV19 and TRBJ1-2, with D possibly being TRBD1 (6 bases). This CDR3 is built from 13 residues. V gave up 2 bases and J gave up 8 bases, with 12 bases separating them. The germline V gene encodes CDR1 LNHDA and CDR2 SQIVND (reference sequence). This CDR3 is CASSIRGHSGYTF. In DNA, the CDR3 is TGTGCCAGTAGTATACGGGGACATTCCGGCTACACCTTC.

The chain couples TRBV4-1 to TRBJ2-5; 9 nucleotides line up with TRBD1. The CDR3 loop spans 16 amino acids. J lost 4 bases, V lost 0 bases, and 6 bases had no gene match. Germline V gene lookup returns CDR1 MGHRA and CDR2 YSYEKL. In DNA form, the CDR3 reads TGCGCCAGCAGCCAAGATCTGGGACAGGGTACAGAGACCCAGTACTTC. Protein: CASSQDLGQGTETQYF.

The chain has TRBV6-4 and TRBJ2-2, with 9 positions matching TRBD1. Trimming removed 6 bases from V and 4 bases from J; junction bases left unmatched: 3. Germline V CDR1 and CDR2: MRHNA, SNTAGT. This CDR3 has 14 residues. The CDR3 DNA is TGTGCCAGCAGCCGACAGGGGGGCACCGGGGAGCTGTTTTTT. Translation: CASSRQGGTGELFF.

The chain is built from TRBV28 and TRBJ2-6; D may be TRBD2 (5 bases). The CDR3 extends over 16 amino acids. The V end lost 5 bases, the J end lost 4 bases, and 15 bases lay between the germline ends. CDR1 and CDR2 from the germline V gene are MDHEN and SYDVKM. CDR3 DNA sequence: TGTGCCAGCAGTCCTCATCGGGGAGAGGGGGCCAACGTCCTGACTTTC. This translates into CASSPHRGEGANVLTF.